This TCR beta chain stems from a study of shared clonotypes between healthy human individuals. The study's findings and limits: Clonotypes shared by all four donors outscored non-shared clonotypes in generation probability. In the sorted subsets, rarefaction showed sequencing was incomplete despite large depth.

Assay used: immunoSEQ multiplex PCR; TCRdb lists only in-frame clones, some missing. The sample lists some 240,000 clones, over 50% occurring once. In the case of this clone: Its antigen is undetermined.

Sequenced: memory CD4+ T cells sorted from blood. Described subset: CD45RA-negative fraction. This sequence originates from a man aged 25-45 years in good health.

DNA of the CDR3: TGTGCCAGCAGTTCATCCGGCGGGATCTCCTACGAGCAGTACTTC. Protein product: CASSSSGGISYEQYF. The chain carries TRBV25-1 and TRBJ2-7; weak D call: TRBD2 (6 bases). CDR1 MGHDK and CDR2 SYGVNS come from the germline V gene. Trimming took off 5 bases at V and 0 bases at J, with 14 bases between the two ends. The CDR3 extends over 15 amino acids.